This T cell receptor beta chain emerged from a study of CD8 T cells in ankylosing spondylitis. Using quantitative 5'-RACE with molecular barcodes, the authors made TCR beta libraries. TCRdb re-derived calls from the 5' RACE reads in MiXCR, one entry per CDR3 protein. The data contain some 350,000 distinct CDR3 sequences, roughly 14% of them singletons. Germline loops: CDR1 SGHRS, CDR2 YFSETQ. The CDR3 totals 15 residues. Trimming cost V 1 base and J 5 bases; bases outside gene matches: 4. This clonotype was counted a few times. Its antigen is currently unknown. Study findings and constraints: Clones linked with disease were CD8+ and fairly uncommon in the peripheral blood.

Sequences were obtained from blood, either unsorted or a sorted T cell fraction (not recorded which). The TCR was taken from a male donor with ankylosing spondylitis or in good health (not recorded which). The chain employs TRBV5-1 and TRBJ1-1; 11 nucleotides align to TRBD1. The DNA for the CDR3 is TGCGCCAGCAGCTTGTCTGGACAGGGGGCAACTGAAGCTTTCTTT. It encodes CASSLSGQGATEAFF.